These 11 T cell receptor beta chains were sequenced from one sample in a study of T cell changes during pregnancy in multiple sclerosis. TCRdb's table, derived via immunoSEQ multiplex PCR, lists solely in-frame clones and lacks some. The repertoire holds roughly 48,000 clones, with about 92% as singletons. The sequencing here drew on CD4+ T cells from peripheral blood mononuclear cells, taken in the second trimester of pregnancy. Receptors originate from a female donor in good health, enrolled as a control in a pregnancy study.

This chain connects TRBV7-2 to TRBJ2-3; no definite D call. This CDR3 contains 16 residues. Germline assignment: CDR1 SGHTA and CDR2 FQGNSA. Trimming took off 1 base at V and 1 base at J, with 12 bases between the two ends. DNA of the CDR3: TGTGCCAGCAGCTTAGGAGGTAACGCTGGCACAGATACGCAGTATTTT. This sequence encodes CASSLGGNAGTDTQYF.

This chain joins TRBV10-3 and TRBJ1-1, with 9 nucleotides matching TRBD1. The V gene's germline CDR1 is ENHRY and CDR2 SYGVKD. Trimming removed 0 bases from V and 6 bases from J; junction bases left unmatched: 5. The CDR3 runs to 15 residues. CDR3 residues: CAISESTGGTAEAFF. The CDR3 region has the DNA TGTGCCATCAGTGAGTCGACAGGGGGAACGGCTGAAGCTTTCTTT.

The CDR3 sequence: CASSLGQGNWGYTF. CDR3 sequence (DNA): TGTGCCAGCAGCTTAGGACAGGGGAATTGGGGCTACACCTTC. The genes are TRBV11-2 and TRBJ1-2; 8 nucleotides align to TRBD1. Germline loops: CDR1 SGHAT, CDR2 FQNNGV. The trim removed 1 base at V and 8 bases at J, leaving 6 bases unmatched. This CDR3 comprises 14 residues.

This rearrangement joins TRBV5-1 to TRBJ2-1; TRBD2 agrees at 9 bases. Germline V CDR1 and CDR2: SGHRS, YFSETQ. Losses at the gene ends were 0 bases for V and 2 bases for J; bases not matched to a gene: 0. The CDR3 loop spans 15 amino acids. The CDR3 DNA sequence: TGCGCCAGCAGCTTGGGACTAGCGGCCTACAATGAGCAGTTCTTC. It specifies CASSLGLAAYNEQFF.

V usage is TRBV7-2 and J usage is TRBJ1-4; no definite D call. The germline V and J ends were trimmed by 1 base and 14 bases, with 17 bases remaining between them. Per the germline V gene, CDR1 is SGHTA and CDR2 is FQGNSA. The CDR3 sequence is 14 residues long. CDR3 amino acids: CASSLEFGQRRLFF. CDR3 nucleotides: TGTGCCAGCAGCTTAGAGTTCGGCCAAAGGCGGCTGTTTTTT.

The J gene is TRBJ2-7, the V gene TRBV19; tentative D call: TRBD2 (5 bases). The CDR3 covers 15 residues. V was pared by 3 bases and J by 4 bases, with 16 bases between. In germline, CDR1 is LNHDA, CDR2 SQIVND (reference sequence). The DNA of the CDR3 is TGTGCCAGTAGTATGGCAGCGAACGGCGGGTACGAGCAGTACTTC. Its protein is CASSMAANGGYEQYF.

V usage is TRBV28 and J usage is TRBJ2-3, with 7 bases lining up with TRBD1. The junction had 10 bases not matched to a gene; V was cut back by 5 bases and J by 5 bases. The CDR3 loop spans 15 amino acids. CDR1 and CDR2 from the germline V gene are MDHEN and SYDVKM. In nucleotides, the CDR3 is TGTGCCAGCAGTACAGGGGAAAGAGTCGGAGATACGCAGTATTTT. Its translation is CASSTGERVGDTQYF.

DNA of the CDR3: TGTGCCAGCAGCTTAGGTGGATTACAGGACCCCGATGGCTACACCTTC. Translation: CASSLGGLQDPDGYTF. The chain carries TRBV7-8 and TRBJ1-2, with a weak D call TRBD1 (5 bases). Trimming pared 1 base from V and 6 bases from J, leaving 18 bases between. The CDR3 extends over 16 amino acids. Looked up from germline, CDR1 is SGHVS and CDR2 is FQNEAQ.

The V and J genes are TRBV5-5 and TRBJ2-7, with 7 bases lining up with TRBD1. This CDR3 contains 15 residues. CDR1 is SGHKS and CDR2 is YYEKEE in the germline V gene (reference sequence). Losses at the gene ends were 2 bases for V and 3 bases for J; bases not matched to a gene: 8. CDR3 loop: CASSLPGQQGYEQYF. In DNA form, the CDR3 reads TGTGCCAGCAGCTTACCGGGACAGCAGGGCTACGAGCAGTACTTC. Full variable domain (missing parts from reference TRBV5-5 and TRBJ2-7): DAGVTQSPTHLIKTRGQQVTLRCSPISGHKSVSWYQQVLGQGPQFIFQYYEKEERGRGNFPDRFSARQFPNYSSELNVNALLLGDSALYLCASSLPGQQGYEQYFGPGTRLTVT.

J is TRBJ1-4 and V is TRBV5-1, with D possibly matching TRBD1 (5 bases). Trimming took 3 bases from V and 8 from J, leaving 17 bases between them. The CDR3 is 15 residues long. CDR1 is SGHRS, CDR2 YFSETQ, per germline. The CDR3 sequence: CASSSGAVTREKLFF. The CDR3 region has the DNA TGCGCCAGCAGCTCTGGGGCGGTAACGAGAGAAAAACTGTTTTTT.

V and J are TRBV5-1 and TRBJ2-3, with D tentatively TRBD2 (6 bases). The CDR3 spans 11 residues. CDR1 is SGHRS, CDR2 YFSETQ, per germline. Trimming shortened V by 8 bases and J by 4 bases, and 8 bases separated the two germline ends. The CDR3 region is CASREADTQYF. The CDR3 DNA reads as TGCGCCAGTAGGGAGGCAGATACGCAGTATTTT.